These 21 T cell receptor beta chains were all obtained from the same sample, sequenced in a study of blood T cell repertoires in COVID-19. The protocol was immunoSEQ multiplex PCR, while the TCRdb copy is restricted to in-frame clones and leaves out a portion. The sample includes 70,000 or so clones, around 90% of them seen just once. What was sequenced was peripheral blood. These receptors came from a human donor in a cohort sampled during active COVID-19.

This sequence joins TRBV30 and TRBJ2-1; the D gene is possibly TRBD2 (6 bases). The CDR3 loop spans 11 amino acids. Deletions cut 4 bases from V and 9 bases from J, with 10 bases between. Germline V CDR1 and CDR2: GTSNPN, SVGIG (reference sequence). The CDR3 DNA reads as TGTGCCTGGAAGACCGGGGGTGAGCAGTTCTTC. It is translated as CAWKTGGEQFF.

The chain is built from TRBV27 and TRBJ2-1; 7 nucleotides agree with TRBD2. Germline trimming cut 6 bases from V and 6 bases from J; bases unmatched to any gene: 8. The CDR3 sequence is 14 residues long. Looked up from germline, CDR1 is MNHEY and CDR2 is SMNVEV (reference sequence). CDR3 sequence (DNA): TGTGCCAGCAGAAGGCTGACTAGCATCAATGAGCAGTTCTTC. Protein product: CASRRLTSINEQFF.

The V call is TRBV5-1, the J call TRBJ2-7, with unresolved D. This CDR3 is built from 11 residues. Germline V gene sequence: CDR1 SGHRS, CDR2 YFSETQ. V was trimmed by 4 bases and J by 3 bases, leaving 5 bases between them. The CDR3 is CASSTYYEQYF. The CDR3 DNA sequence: TGCGCCAGCAGCACCTACTACGAGCAGTACTTC.

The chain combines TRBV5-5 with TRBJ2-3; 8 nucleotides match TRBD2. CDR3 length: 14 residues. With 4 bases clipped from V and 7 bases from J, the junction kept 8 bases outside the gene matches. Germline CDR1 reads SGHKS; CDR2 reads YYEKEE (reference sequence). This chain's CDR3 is CASSPGGHGNTQYF. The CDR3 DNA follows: TGTGCCAGCAGCCCGGGGGGGCACGGGAATACGCAGTATTTT.

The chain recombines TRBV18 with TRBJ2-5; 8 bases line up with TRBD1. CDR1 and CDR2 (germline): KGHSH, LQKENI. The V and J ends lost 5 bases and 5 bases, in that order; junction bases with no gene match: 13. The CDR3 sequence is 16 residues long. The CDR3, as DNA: TGTGCCAGCTCAAGGGAAGCAGGGGGCGCAATGGAGACCCAGTACTTC. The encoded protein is CASSREAGGAMETQYF. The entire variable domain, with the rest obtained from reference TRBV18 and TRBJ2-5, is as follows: NAGVMQNPRHLVRRRGQEARLRCSPMKGHSHVYWYRQLPEEGLKFMVYLQKENIIDESGMPKERFSAEFPKEGPSILRIQQVVRGDSAAYFCASSREAGGAMETQYFGPGTRLLVL.

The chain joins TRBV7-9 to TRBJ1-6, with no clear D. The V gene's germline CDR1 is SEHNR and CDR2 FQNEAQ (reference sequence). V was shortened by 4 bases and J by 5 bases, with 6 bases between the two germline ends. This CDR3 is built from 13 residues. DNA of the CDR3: TGTGCCAGCAGCTACGGAGATAATTCACCCCTCCACTTT. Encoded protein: CASSYGDNSPLHF. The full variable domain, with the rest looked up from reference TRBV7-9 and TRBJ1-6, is DTGVSQNPRHKITKRGQNVTFRCDPISEHNRLYWYRQTLGQGPEFLTYFQNEAQLEKSRLLSDRFSAERPKGSFSTLEIQRTEQGDSAMYLCASSYGDNSPLHFGNGTRLTVT.

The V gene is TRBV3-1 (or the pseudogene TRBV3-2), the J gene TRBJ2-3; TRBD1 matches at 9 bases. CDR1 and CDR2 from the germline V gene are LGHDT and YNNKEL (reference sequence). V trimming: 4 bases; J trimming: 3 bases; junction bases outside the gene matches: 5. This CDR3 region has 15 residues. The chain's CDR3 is CASSLRDRETDTQYF. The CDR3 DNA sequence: TGTGCCAGCAGCCTTCGGGACAGGGAGACAGATACGCAGTATTTT.

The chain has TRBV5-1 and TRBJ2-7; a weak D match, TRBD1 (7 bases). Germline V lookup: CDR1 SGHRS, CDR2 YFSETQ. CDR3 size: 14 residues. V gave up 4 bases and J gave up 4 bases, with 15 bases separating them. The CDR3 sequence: CASSQQGGLYEQYF. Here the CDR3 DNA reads TGCGCCAGCAGCCAGCAGGGGGGCCTTTACGAGCAGTACTTC.

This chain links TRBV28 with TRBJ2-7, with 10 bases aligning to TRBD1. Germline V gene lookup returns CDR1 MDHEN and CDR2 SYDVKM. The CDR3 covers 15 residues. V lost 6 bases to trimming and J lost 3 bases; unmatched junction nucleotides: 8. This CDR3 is CASRPGTGEGYEQYF. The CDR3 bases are TGTGCCAGCAGGCCAGGGACAGGGGAAGGCTACGAGCAGTACTTC. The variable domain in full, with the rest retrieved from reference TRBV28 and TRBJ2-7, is DVKVTQSSRYLVKRTGEKVFLECVQDMDHENMFWYRQDPGLGLRLIYFSYDVKMKEKGDIPEGYSVSREKKERFSLILESASTNQTSMYLCASRPGTGEGYEQYFGPGTRLTVT.

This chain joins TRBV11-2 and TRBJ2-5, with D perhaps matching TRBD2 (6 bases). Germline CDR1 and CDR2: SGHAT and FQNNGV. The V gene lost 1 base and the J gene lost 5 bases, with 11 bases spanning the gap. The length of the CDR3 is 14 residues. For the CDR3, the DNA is TGTGCCAGCAGCTTAGTCCCAGGGAGGGAGACCCAGTACTTC. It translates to CASSLVPGRETQYF.

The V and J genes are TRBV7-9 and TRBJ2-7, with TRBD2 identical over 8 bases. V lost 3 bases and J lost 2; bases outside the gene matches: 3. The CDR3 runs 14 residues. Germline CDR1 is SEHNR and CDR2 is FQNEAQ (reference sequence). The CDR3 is CASSLRTSPYEQYF. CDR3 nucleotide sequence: TGTGCCAGCAGCTTGCGGACTAGCCCCTACGAGCAGTACTTC.

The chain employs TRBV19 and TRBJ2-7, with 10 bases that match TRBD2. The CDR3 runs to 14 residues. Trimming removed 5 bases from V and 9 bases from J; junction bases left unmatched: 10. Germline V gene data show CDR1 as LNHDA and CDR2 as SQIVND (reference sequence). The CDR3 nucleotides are TGTGCCAGTAGTGCCCGAGGACTAGCGGACCGGCAGTACGTC. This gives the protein CASSARGLADRQYV.

The CDR3 nucleotides read TGTGCCAGCAGTTTGGCCCCCGGGACAGACTTTTACAATGAGCAGTTCTTC. Its translation is CASSLAPGTDFYNEQFF. The rearrangement joins TRBV27 to TRBJ2-1; 7 positions match TRBD1. The V and J ends lost 3 bases and 4 bases, in that order; junction bases with no gene match: 12. The CDR3 contains 17 residues. CDR1 is MNHEY, CDR2 SMNVEV, per germline (reference sequence).

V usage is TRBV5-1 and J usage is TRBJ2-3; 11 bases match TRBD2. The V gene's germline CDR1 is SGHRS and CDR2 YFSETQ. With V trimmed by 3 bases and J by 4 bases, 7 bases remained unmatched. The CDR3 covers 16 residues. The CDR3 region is CASSSLAGGGADTQYF. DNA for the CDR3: TGCGCCAGCAGCTCTTTAGCGGGAGGGGGCGCAGATACGCAGTATTTT.

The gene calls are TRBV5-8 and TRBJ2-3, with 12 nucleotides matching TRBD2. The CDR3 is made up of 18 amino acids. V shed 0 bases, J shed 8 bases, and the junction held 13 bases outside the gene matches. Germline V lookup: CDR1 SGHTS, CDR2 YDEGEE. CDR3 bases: TGTGCCAGCAGCTTGGATCCGACTAGCGGGAGCCTCAGGGGTACGCAGTATTTT. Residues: CASSLDPTSGSLRGTQYF.

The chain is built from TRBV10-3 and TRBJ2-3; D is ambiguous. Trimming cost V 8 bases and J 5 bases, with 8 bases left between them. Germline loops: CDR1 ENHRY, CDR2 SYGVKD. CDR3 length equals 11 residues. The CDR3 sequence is CAISRGDTQYF. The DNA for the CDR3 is TGTGCCATCTCCCGAGGAGATACGCAGTATTTT.

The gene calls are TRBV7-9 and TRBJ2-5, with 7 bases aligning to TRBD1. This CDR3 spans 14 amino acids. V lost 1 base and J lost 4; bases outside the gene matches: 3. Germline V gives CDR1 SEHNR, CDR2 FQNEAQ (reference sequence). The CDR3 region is CASSLDRGRETQYF. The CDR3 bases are TGTGCCAGCAGCTTAGACAGGGGCCGAGAGACCCAGTACTTC. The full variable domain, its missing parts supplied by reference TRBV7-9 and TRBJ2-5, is DTGVSQNPRHKITKRGQNVTFRCDPISEHNRLYWYRQTLGQGPEFLTYFQNEAQLEKSRLLSDRFSAERPKGSFSTLEIQRTEQGDSAMYLCASSLDRGRETQYFGPGTRLLVL.

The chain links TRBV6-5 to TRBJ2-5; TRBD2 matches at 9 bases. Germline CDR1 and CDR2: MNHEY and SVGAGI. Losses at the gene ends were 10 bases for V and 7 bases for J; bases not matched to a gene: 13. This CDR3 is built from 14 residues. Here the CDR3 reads CATMGLAGGGTQYF. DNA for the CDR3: TGTGCCACCATGGGACTAGCCGGCGGGGGGACCCAGTACTTC.

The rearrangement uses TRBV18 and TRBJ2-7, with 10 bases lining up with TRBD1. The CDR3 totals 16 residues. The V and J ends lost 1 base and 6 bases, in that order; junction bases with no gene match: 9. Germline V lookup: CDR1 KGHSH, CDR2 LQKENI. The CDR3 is CASSPQRGGQGTEQYF. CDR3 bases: TGTGCCAGCTCACCACAGAGGGGGGGACAGGGGACCGAGCAGTACTTC.

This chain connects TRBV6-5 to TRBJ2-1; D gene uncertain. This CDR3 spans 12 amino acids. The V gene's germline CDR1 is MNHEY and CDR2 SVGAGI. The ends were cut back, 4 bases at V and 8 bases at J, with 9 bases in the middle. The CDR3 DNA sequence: TGTGCCAGCAGTTCTCCTATCGATGAGCAGTTCTTC. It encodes CASSSPIDEQFF.

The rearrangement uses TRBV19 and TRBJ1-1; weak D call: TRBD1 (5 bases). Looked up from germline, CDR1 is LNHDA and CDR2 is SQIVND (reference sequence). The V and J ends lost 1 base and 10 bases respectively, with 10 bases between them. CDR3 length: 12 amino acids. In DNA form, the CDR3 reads TGTGCCAGTAGTATAGGTTCGCAGGGAGCTTTCTTT. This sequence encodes CASSIGSQGAFF.